Only one count was recorded for the clone carrying this T cell receptor (beta chain). One end of the junction varies from germline; a read error may be responsible. The data were obtained in a study of OX40 agonist ivuxolimab in advanced cancers. TCRdb's table, derived via immunoSEQ multiplex PCR, lists solely in-frame clones and lacks some. This sample has under 25,000 clones, with roughly 88% found just once. The germline CDR1 and CDR2 sequences are SGHTA and FQGNSA. The CDR3 is 15 amino acids. This chain links TRBV7-2 with TRBJ2-7; 12 bases are shared with TRBD2. Sequenced material: CD4+ or CD8+ T cells sorted from blood, taken in a trial of the OX40 agonist ivuxolimab. This receptor was identified in an adult with an advanced solid tumor such as melanoma, head and neck, liver or kidney cancer. This CDR3 is CASTLGLAGGSEQYF. For the CDR3, the DNA is TGTGCCAGCACCTTAGGCCTAGCGGGAGGGAGCGAGCAGTACTTC.